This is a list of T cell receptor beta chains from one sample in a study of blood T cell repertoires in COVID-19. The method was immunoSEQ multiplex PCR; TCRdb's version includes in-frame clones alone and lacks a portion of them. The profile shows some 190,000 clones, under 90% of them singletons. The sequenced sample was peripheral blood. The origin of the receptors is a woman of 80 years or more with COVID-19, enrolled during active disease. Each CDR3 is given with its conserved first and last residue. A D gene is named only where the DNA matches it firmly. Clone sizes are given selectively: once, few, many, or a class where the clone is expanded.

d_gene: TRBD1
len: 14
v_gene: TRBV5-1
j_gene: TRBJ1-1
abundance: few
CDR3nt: TGCGCCAGCAGCTCGGGACAGCCGAACACTGAAGCTTTCTTT
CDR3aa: CASSSGQPNTEAFF

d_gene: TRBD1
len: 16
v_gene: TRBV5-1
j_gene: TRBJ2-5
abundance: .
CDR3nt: TGCGCCAGCAGACATGGGACAGGGGTAGGAGAAGAGACCCAGTACTTC
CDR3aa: CASRHGTGVGEETQYF

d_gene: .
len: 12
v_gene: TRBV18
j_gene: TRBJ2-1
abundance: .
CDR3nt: TGTGCCAGCTCACCTCAGGGAGGTGAGCAGTTCTTC
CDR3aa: CASSPQGGEQFF

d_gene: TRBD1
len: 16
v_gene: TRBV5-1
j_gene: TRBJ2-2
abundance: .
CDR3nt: TGCGCCAGCAGCTTAGGGACAGCTATTATGGGCGGGGAGCTGTTTTTT
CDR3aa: CASSLGTAIMGGELFF

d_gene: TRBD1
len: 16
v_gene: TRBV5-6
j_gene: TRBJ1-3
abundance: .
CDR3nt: TGTGCCAGCAGCTTCGGGTTACAGGGGGCTGGAAACACCATATATTTT
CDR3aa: CASSFGLQGAGNTIYF

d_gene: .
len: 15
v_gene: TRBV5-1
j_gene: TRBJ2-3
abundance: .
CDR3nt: TGCGCCAGCAGCTCGCCCGAGCAGGGGGGAGATACGCAGTATTTT
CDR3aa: CASSSPEQGGDTQYF

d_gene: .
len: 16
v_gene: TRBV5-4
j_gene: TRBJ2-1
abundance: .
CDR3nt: TGTGCCAGCAGCTTGGGGCTAGGTTTAACGTTCGGTGAGCAGTTCTTC
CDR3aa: CASSLGLGLTFGEQFF

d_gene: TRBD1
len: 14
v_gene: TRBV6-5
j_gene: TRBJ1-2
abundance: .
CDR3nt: TGTGCCAGCAGGGAGACAGGGGTGACGGGGGGCTACACCTTC
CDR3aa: CASRETGVTGGYTF

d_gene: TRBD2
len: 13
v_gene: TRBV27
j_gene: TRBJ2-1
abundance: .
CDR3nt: TGTGCCAGCCGATCTAGCGGCGACAATGAGCAGTTCTTC
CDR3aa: CASRSSGDNEQFF

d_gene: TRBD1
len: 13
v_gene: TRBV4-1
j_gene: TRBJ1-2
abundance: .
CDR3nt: TGCGCCAGCAGCCCGACAGGGTACTATGGCTACACCTTC
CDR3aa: CASSPTGYYGYTF

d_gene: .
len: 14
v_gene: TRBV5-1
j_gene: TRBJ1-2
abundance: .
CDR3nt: TGCGCCAGCAGCTCGGCCCCCGAGACAACGGGCTACACCTTC
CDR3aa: CASSSAPETTGYTF

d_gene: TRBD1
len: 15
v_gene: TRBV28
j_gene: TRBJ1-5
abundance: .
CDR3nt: TGTGCCAGCAGTTTAGGGACAGTTAGCAATCAGCCCCAGCATTTT
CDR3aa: CASSLGTVSNQPQHF

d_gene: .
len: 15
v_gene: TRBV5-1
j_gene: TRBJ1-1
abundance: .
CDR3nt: TGCGCCAGCAGCTTGTTTAGTGGGCAGGGCTCTGAAGCTTTCTTT
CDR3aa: CASSLFSGQGSEAFF

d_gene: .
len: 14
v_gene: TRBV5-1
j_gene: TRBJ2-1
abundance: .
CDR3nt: TGCGCCAGCAGCTTGGGAGGAGTCAACAATGAGCAGTTCTTC
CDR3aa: CASSLGGVNNEQFF

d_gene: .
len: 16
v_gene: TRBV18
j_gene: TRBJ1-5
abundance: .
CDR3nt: TGTGCCAGCTCACTCTCGACAGGTAATAGCAATCAGCCCCAGCATTTT
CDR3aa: CASSLSTGNSNQPQHF

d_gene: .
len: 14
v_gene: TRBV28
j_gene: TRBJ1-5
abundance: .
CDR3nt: TGTGCCAGCAGTTTTGACGGGGTCCGTCAGCCCCAGCATTTT
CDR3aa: CASSFDGVRQPQHF

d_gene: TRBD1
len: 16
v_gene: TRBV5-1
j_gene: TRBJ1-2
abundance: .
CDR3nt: TGCGCCAGCAGCTTGGGAGGGGACAGGGGGTCAGGTGGCTACACCTTC
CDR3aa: CASSLGGDRGSGGYTF

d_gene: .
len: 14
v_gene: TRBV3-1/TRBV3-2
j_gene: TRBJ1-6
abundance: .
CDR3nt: TGTGCCAGCAGCCCGACCCAGGGAAGTCAGCCCCTCCACTTT
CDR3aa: CASSPTQGSQPLHF

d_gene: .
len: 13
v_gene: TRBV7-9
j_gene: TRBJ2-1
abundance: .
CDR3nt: TGTGCCAGCAGCTTAACGGGAAGTAATGAGCAGTTCTTC
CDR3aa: CASSLTGSNEQFF

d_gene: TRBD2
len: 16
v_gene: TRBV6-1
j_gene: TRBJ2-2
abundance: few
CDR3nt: TGTGCCAGCAGTCAAGGACTAGCGGGGCTCACCGGGGAGCTGTTTTTT
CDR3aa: CASSQGLAGLTGELFF

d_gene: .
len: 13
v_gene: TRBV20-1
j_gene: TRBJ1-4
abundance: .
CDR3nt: TGCAGTGCTAGTAGGGGGTCACATGAAAAACTGTTTTTT
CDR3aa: CSASRGSHEKLFF

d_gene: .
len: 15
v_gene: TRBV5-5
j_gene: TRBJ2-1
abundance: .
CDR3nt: TGTGCCAGCAGCATCAACAGTGTTCGGCTGTATGAGCAGTTCTTC
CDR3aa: CASSINSVRLYEQFF

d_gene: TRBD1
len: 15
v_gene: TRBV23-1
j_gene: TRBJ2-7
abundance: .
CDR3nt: TGCGCCAGCAGTCAATCGACAGGGAACTCCTACGAGCAGTACTTC
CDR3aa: CASSQSTGNSYEQYF

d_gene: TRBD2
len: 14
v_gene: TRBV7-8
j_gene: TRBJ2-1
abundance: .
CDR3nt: TGTGCCAGCAGCTCGATTAGCGGGAACTCTGAGCAGTTCTTC
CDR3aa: CASSSISGNSEQFF

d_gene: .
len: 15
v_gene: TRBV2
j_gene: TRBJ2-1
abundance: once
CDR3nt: TGTGCCAGCAGCCCGGTCTGGGCCGTCTACAATGAGCAGTTCTTC
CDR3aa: CASSPVWAVYNEQFF

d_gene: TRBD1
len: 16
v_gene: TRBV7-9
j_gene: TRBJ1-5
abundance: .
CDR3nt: TGTGCCAGCTCTTCCGGGACAGGGATAAACAATCAGCCCCAGCATTTT
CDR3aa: CASSSGTGINNQPQHF

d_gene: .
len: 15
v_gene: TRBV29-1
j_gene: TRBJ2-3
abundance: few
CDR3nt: TGCAGCGTTGGCTTCGCGAGGGATAGGACAGATACGCAGTATTTT
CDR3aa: CSVGFARDRTDTQYF

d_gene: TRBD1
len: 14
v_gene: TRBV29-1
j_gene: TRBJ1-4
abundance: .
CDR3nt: TGCAGCGTTGAACCGACAGGGCCGGGGGAAAAACTGTTTTTT
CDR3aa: CSVEPTGPGEKLFF

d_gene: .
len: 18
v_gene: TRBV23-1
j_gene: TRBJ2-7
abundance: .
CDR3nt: TGCGCCGCATTAATCTGGACTCCTTTGGCCTGGAGTCGGTACGAGCAGTACTTC
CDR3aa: CAALIWTPLAWSRYEQYF

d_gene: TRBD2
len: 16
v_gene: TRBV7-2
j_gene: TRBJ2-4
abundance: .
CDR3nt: TGTGCCAGCAGCTTAGGGGGACCGGGACTAGCGGGAGAGTCGTACTTC
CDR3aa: CASSLGGPGLAGESYF

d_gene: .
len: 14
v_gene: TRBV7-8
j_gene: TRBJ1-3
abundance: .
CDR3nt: TGTGCCAGCAGCTTAGGGACAACTGGAAACACCATATATTTT
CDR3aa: CASSLGTTGNTIYF

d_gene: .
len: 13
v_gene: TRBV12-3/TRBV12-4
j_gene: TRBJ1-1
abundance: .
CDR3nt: TGTGCCAGCAGTCGCAGGGGTCTGACTGAAGCTTTCTTT
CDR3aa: CASSRRGLTEAFF

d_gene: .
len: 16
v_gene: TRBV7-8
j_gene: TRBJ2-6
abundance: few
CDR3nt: TGTGCCAGCAGCATCCTTGGGGGCACTGGGGCCAACGTCCTGACTTTC
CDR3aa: CASSILGGTGANVLTF

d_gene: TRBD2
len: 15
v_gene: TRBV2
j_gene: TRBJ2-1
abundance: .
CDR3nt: TGTGCCAGCTTAGAAGCGGGAATTGAGTACAATGAGCAGTTCTTC
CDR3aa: CASLEAGIEYNEQFF

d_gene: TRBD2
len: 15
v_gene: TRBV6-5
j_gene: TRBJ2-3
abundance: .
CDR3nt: TGTGCCATTACCAAAGCGGGGGAGAACACAGATACGCAGTATTTT
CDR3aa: CAITKAGENTDTQYF

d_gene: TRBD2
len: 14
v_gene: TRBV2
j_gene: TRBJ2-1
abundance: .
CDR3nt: TGTGCCAGCAATATAGGACTAGCTAACAATGAGCAGTTCTTC
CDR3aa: CASNIGLANNEQFF

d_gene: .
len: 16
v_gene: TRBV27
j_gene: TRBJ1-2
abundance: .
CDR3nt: TGTGCCAGCGACCCAGTATCAGACAGGATCGGCGTCGGCTACACCTTC
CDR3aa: CASDPVSDRIGVGYTF

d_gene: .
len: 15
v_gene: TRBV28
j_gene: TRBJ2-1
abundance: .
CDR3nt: TGTGCCAGCAGTCCAGGGTCCGGGTCCTACAATGAGCAGTTCTTC
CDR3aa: CASSPGSGSYNEQFF

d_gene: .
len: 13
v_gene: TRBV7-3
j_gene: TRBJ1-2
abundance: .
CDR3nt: TGTGCCAGCAGCCCCACTGGTCTTTATGGCTACACCTTC
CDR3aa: CASSPTGLYGYTF

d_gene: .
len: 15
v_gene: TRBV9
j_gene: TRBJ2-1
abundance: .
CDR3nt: TGTGCCAGCAGCGTATCTCCGAGCTCCTACAATGAGCAGTTCTTC
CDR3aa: CASSVSPSSYNEQFF

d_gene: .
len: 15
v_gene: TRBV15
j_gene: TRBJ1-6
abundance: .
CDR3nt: TGTGCCACCAGCAGAGATGGCAGGAAGAATTCACCCCTCCACTTT
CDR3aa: CATSRDGRKNSPLHF

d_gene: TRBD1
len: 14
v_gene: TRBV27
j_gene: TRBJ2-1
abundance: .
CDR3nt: TGTGCCAGCAGTTTAACAGGGGTCTACGGTGAGCAGTTCTTC
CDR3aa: CASSLTGVYGEQFF

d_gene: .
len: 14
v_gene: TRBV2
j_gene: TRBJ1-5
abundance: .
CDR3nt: TGTGCCAGCAGGATGGACAGATTCAATCAGCCCCAGCATTTT
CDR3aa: CASRMDRFNQPQHF

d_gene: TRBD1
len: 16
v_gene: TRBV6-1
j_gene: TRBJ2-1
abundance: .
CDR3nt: TGTGCCAGCAGTGGGCGGGACAGGGCGTTCCCGGATGAGCAGTTCTTC
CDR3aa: CASSGRDRAFPDEQFF

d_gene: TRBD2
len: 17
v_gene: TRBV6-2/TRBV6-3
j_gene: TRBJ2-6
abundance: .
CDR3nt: TGTGCCAGCAGCCTGGGGGGGGTCATCTCTGGGGCCAACGTCCTGACTTTC
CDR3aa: CASSLGGVISGANVLTF

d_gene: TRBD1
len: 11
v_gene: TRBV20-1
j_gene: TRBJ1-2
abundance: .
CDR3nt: TGCAGTGCTAGCCCGGGACAGGGCTACACCTTC
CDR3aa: CSASPGQGYTF